The 21 T cell receptor beta chains given below trace back to one sample, sequenced in a study of human T cells and chemical hapten exposure. The time point denotes: patch test 2, 6 weeks after DPC sensitization. This sample's treatment: therapeutic diphenylcyclopropenone sensitization with weekly scalp DPC. In TCRdb, the RACE reads were re-called with MiXCR into one record per CDR3 protein. The sample consists of about 73,000 distinct CDR3 sequences, about 9% of them appearing once. Sequencing was performed on whole blood, taken in connection with sensitization to the hapten diphenylcyclopropenone (DPC). These receptors originate from a woman aged 45-59 years with alopecia areata. Some clones in this sample may be carry-over from other donors' samples.

The chain is built from TRBV5-1 and TRBJ2-5; 10 bases are a match to TRBD1. The V segment lost 4 bases and the J segment 5 bases; nucleotides outside the gene matches: 11. Germline-derived CDR1 and CDR2 are SGHRS and YFSETQ. The CDR3 has 16 amino acids. CDR3 in DNA: TGCGCCAGCAGCGTACGACAGGGGGCGTCTGAGGAGACCCAGTACTTC. Its protein product is CASSVRQGASEETQYF.

This clonotype has ten or more counts. The V gene is TRBV12-3 or TRBV12-4, the J gene TRBJ2-3; 8 bases agree with TRBD1. J gave up 0 bases and V 5 bases, and 4 bases lay outside the gene matches. The CDR3 loop spans 15 amino acids. The CDR3 nucleotides read TGTGCCAGCAGTCCGGACAGGGCGAGCACAGATACGCAGTATTTT. Translated, it gives CASSPDRASTDTQYF.

A few counts support this clonotype. CDR3 DNA sequence: TGTGCCAGCAGTTCCAAACAACGAGATACGCAGTATTTT. The encoded protein is CASSSKQRDTQYF. The chain uses TRBV28 and TRBJ2-3, with D hard to call. The V and J ends lost 4 bases and 5 bases respectively, with 10 bases between them. This CDR3 comprises 13 residues. Germline V gene sequence: CDR1 MDHEN, CDR2 SYDVKM.

The table lists this clonotype with a few counts. This sequence joins TRBV9 and TRBJ2-1; D is unclear. This CDR3 has 15 amino acids. Germline CDR1 reads SGDLS; CDR2 reads YYNGEE. V lost 4 bases, J lost 5 bases, and 16 bases lay in between. CDR3 loop: CASSPRGYNNNEQFF. In nucleotides, the CDR3 is TGTGCCAGCAGCCCCCGTGGCTACAACAACAATGAGCAGTTCTTC.

This clonotype was seen at least ten times. The chain is built from TRBV9 and TRBJ1-5; D is perhaps TRBD1 (6 bases). There are 15 residues in the CDR3. Germline CDR1 SGDLS, CDR2 YYNGEE. The V end was cut by 3 bases, the J end by 1 base, with 11 bases between. CDR3 protein: CASSGPGGSNQPQHF. The CDR3 bases are TGTGCCAGCAGCGGACCTGGGGGCAGCAATCAGCCCCAGCATTTT.

This clonotype was found a few times. V usage is TRBV2 and J usage is TRBJ2-6; 7 bases are shared with TRBD1. V shed 5 bases, J shed 0 bases, and the junction held 7 bases outside the gene matches. The CDR3 is 17 amino acids. CDR1 and CDR2 (germline): SNHLY, FYNNEI. The CDR3 reads CASSPRQGSSGANVLTF. CDR3 sequence (DNA): TGTGCCAGCAGTCCCCGACAGGGAAGCTCTGGGGCCAACGTCCTGACTTTC.

The V gene is TRBV3-1, the J gene TRBJ1-3; D is ambiguous. The germline V gene has CDR1 LGHDT and CDR2 YNNKEL (reference sequence). This CDR3 has 15 amino acids. The germline V and J ends were trimmed by 1 base and 1 base, with 8 bases remaining between them. The CDR3 DNA follows: TGTGCCAGCAGCCAAGGGTCCGATTCTGGAAACACCATATATTTT. It yields the protein CASSQGSDSGNTIYF.

This clonotype appeared many times. The chain has TRBV27 and TRBJ1-4; D call uncertain. The CDR3 length is 15 residues. CDR1 and CDR2 (germline): MNHEY, SMNVEV (reference sequence). Trimming shortened V by 4 bases and J by 8 bases, and 17 bases separated the two germline ends. This chain's CDR3 is CASSSPRSNREKLFF. The CDR3 region has the DNA TGTGCCAGCAGTTCCCCTCGCAGTAATCGAGAAAAACTGTTTTTT.

The table lists this clonotype with a few counts. The chain carries TRBV7-2 and TRBJ2-6; the D is unclear. The germline V and J ends were trimmed by 5 bases and 2 bases, with 10 bases remaining between them. Germline CDR1 is SGHTA and CDR2 is FQGNSA. The CDR3 has 15 amino acids. This CDR3 is CASSLRRAGANVLTF. The CDR3 DNA follows: TGTGCCAGCAGCCTTCGGAGAGCTGGGGCCAACGTCCTGACTTTC.

The V call is TRBV19, the J call TRBJ2-3, with 7 bases fitting TRBD1. The V and J ends lost 4 bases and 4 bases, in that order; junction bases with no gene match: 5. Germline lookup yields CDR1 LNHDA and CDR2 SQIVND (reference sequence). The CDR3 spans 14 residues. CDR3 nucleotides: TGTGCCAGTAGTACGAGACAGGGCCCAGATACGCAGTATTTT. As protein: CASSTRQGPDTQYF.

This clonotype occurred a few times. This sequence joins TRBV7-2 and TRBJ2-1, with 10 bases fitting TRBD1. The CDR3 loop spans 16 amino acids. The germline gives CDR1 SGHTA, CDR2 FQGNSA. The ends lost 0 bases at V and 8 bases at J; junction bases unmatched: 7. CDR3 in amino acids: CASSLAPGQGFYEQFF. The CDR3 DNA reads as TGTGCCAGCAGCTTAGCCCCGGGACAGGGGTTCTATGAGCAGTTCTTC.

This clonotype has ten or more counts. V gene TRBV7-9 combines with J gene TRBJ1-6; D perhaps matches TRBD1 (6 bases). CDR1 and CDR2 from the germline V gene are SEHNR and FQNEAQ (reference sequence). The CDR3 is 16 residues long. The V end was cut by 4 bases, the J end by 9 bases, with 19 bases between. The CDR3 loop reads CASSSGDGQASSPLHF. CDR3 coding DNA: TGTGCCAGCAGCTCAGGGGACGGTCAAGCCAGTTCACCCCTCCACTTT.

This clonotype showed up just a few times. This rearrangement joins TRBV5-4 to TRBJ2-3, with 10 bases identical to TRBD1. The V gene's germline CDR1 is SGHNT and CDR2 YYREEE (reference sequence). The J segment lost 15 bases and the V segment lost 9 bases, leaving 10 bases of the junction unmatched. This CDR3 has 11 amino acids. CDR3 in DNA: TGTGCCACCCCAACGGGACAGGGGATATATTTT. Its protein product is CATPTGQGIYF.

This clonotype has just a few counts. The rearrangement uses TRBV5-1 and TRBJ2-1; 7 positions match TRBD2. CDR3 length: 15 amino acids. Germline V gene sequence: CDR1 SGHRS, CDR2 YFSETQ. With V trimmed by 3 bases and J by 6 bases, 9 bases remained unmatched. This chain's CDR3 is CASSSGLGEANEQFF. The CDR3, as DNA: TGCGCCAGCAGCTCAGGACTAGGGGAAGCCAATGAGCAGTTCTTC.

CDR3: CASSSTLTDTIYF. The DNA for the CDR3 is TGCGCCAGCAGCTCGACATTAACGGACACCATATATTTT. J is TRBJ1-3 and V is TRBV5-1; D gene ambiguous. The germline V gene encodes CDR1 SGHRS and CDR2 YFSETQ. With 3 bases removed from V and 8 bases from J, the gap between germline ends came to 12 bases. This CDR3 has 13 amino acids.

This clonotype appeared a few times. The chain recombines TRBV7-9 with TRBJ2-5; a weak D match, TRBD1 (6 bases). The CDR3 is 13 residues long. Trimming removed 5 bases from V and 5 bases from J, with 12 bases in between. Germline CDR1 and CDR2: SEHNR and FQNEAQ (reference sequence). The CDR3 is CASSQVGAETQYF. CDR3 DNA sequence: TGTGCCAGCAGCCAAGTGGGGGCCGAGACCCAGTACTTC.

The table lists this clonotype with many counts. V is TRBV6-6 and J is TRBJ1-2; D not resolved. The germline V gene has CDR1 MNHNY and CDR2 SVGAGI (reference sequence). The CDR3 is 10 amino acids. The V end was cut by 2 bases, the J end by 10 bases, with 5 bases between. In nucleotides, the CDR3 is TGTGCCAGCAGTTACGCCACCTACACCTTC. Amino acid sequence: CASSYATYTF.

The chain uses TRBV11-2 and TRBJ1-3; a weak D match, TRBD1 (6 bases). V lost 2 bases and J lost 0, with 14 bases in between. The CDR3 is 17 residues long. Germline lookup yields CDR1 SGHAT and CDR2 FQNNGV. As DNA, the CDR3 is TGTGCCAGCAGCTTATGGGGGGCCAGGAGCTCTGGAAACACCATATATTTT. Its translation: CASSLWGARSSGNTIYF. Looking up the rest from reference TRBV11-2 and TRBJ1-3 gives the full variable domain: EAGVAQSPRYKIIEKRQSVAFWCNPISGHATLYWYQQILGQGPKLLIQFQNNGVVDDSQLPKDRFSAERLKGVDSTLKIQPAKLEDSAVYLCASSLWGARSSGNTIYFGEGSWLTVV.

This clonotype was counted at least ten times. The chain is built from TRBV27 and TRBJ2-1; 11 bases align to TRBD2. Germline CDR1 MNHEY, CDR2 SMNVEV (reference sequence). With V trimmed by 7 bases and J by 3 bases, 2 bases remained unmatched. CDR3 length: 14 residues. CDR3: CASKTSGVYNEQFF. The CDR3 DNA reads TGTGCCAGCAAGACTAGCGGGGTCTACAATGAGCAGTTCTTC.

This clonotype was recorded many times. The rearrangement uses TRBV12-3 or TRBV12-4 and TRBJ2-3; D may be TRBD1 (5 bases). V was pared by 4 bases and J by 3 bases, with 14 bases between. The CDR3 loop spans 15 amino acids. The CDR3 spells CASSSPGKGTDTQYF. As DNA, the CDR3 is TGTGCCAGCAGTTCCCCAGGGAAGGGGACAGATACGCAGTATTTT.

The chain uses TRBV12-3 or TRBV12-4 and TRBJ1-5, with TRBD1 matching over 7 bases. This CDR3 comprises 14 residues. V lost 6 bases, J lost 6 bases, and 8 bases stayed unmatched. CDR3 sequence: CASSRRGISQPQHF. DNA for the CDR3: TGTGCCAGCAGCCGCAGGGGGATTAGTCAGCCCCAGCATTTT.